The source of this TCR beta chain is a study of regulatory T cells in long-lasting Graves disease. Whole-study findings and limits: Only peripheral blood was studied, not thyroid tissue.

This clonotype was seen only once. The antigen remains undetermined. Compared with germline, one end of the junction differs, possibly owing to a read error. Construction of the TCR beta libraries employed iRepertoire HTBI primers in conjunction with Arm-PCR of CDR3 regions. TCRdb redid the calling of the multiplex PCR reads with MiXCR, one entry per CDR3 protein. The table records 300,000 to 500,000 distinct CDR3 sequences, around 21% of them present only once. The CDR3 is 13 residues long. CDR1 and CDR2 from the germline V gene are ENHRY and SYGVKD. Stated time point: persistent/refractory GD, antithyroid drugs over 5 years with positive TRAb. From RNA extracted from PBMCs, the TCR library was made.

The sequence was collected from a female donor with Graves disease. The gene calls are TRBV10-3 and TRBJ1-4; 8 bases fit TRBD1. The source material was peripheral blood mononuclear cells (PBMCs), sampled when the disease was refractory, from a patient treated with antithyroid drugs. CDR3 in DNA: TGTGCCATCGGTGAGTCGGGACAGGACTCGCTGTTTTTT. It yields the protein CAIGESGQDSLFF.